A selection of T cell receptor beta chains follows, all from one sample in a study of shared clonotypes between healthy human individuals. Some clones are missing from TCRdb's copy, which holds only in-frame ones; the method was immunoSEQ multiplex PCR. The sample shows about 1.1 million clones, roughly 74% of them seen only once. The sequenced sample consisted of memory CD4+ T cells from PBMCs. These receptors were collected from a man aged 18 to 30 in good health. Some clones in this sample may be carry-over from other donors' samples. Each CDR3 is given with its conserved first and last residue. Fields, in order: V gene, D gene, J gene, clone size, CDR3 DNA, CDR3 protein. D genes are given only for firm matches. Size is omitted from some rows. Given values are once, few, many or a class for expanded clones.

TRBV2,-,TRBJ1-5,-,TGTGCCAGCAGTGAACCGTGGTCTGGTCAGCCCCAGCATTTT,CASSEPWSGQPQHF
TRBV12-5,-,TRBJ2-1,-,TGTGCTAGTGGTTTGTACGGGACTGAGACCTCCTACAATGAGCAGTTCTTC,CASGLYGTETSYNEQFF
TRBV5-4,-,TRBJ2-7,-,TGTGCCAGCAGCTTGTTTAACTACGAGCAGTACTTC,CASSLFNYEQYF
TRBV6-1,TRBD1,TRBJ2-5,-,TGTGCCAGCAGTGAACCGGGACAGGGGGCTGAGACCCAGTACTTC,CASSEPGQGAETQYF
TRBV5-1,TRBD1,TRBJ2-7,once,TGCGCCAGCAGACCGGGACAGGGGAGGAACGAGCAGTACTTC,CASRPGQGRNEQYF
TRBV7-9,-,TRBJ2-7,-,TGTGCCAGCAGCTCTAGGGCCGGGGGCAGCGACGAGCAGTACTTC,CASSSRAGGSDEQYF
TRBV27,TRBD2,TRBJ2-1,-,TGTGCCAGCAGACCGGGACTAACCTACAATGAGCAGTTCTTC,CASRPGLTYNEQFF
TRBV7-3,-,TRBJ2-5,-,TGTGCCAGCAGCCAGAACCTCAAAGAGACCCAGTACTTC,CASSQNLKETQYF
TRBV18,TRBD1,TRBJ1-3,-,TGTGCCAGCTCACCACCGGACAGGGGGACCGTTGGAAACACCATATATTTT,CASSPPDRGTVGNTIYF
TRBV19,-,TRBJ1-2,-,TGTGCCAGTACCTTGGGCTACACCTTC,CASTLGYTF
TRBV7-8,-,TRBJ1-2,-,TGTGCCAGCTCCGCCGCTGGGGTAAAGGGACCACCGGACTATGGCTACACCTTC,CASSAAGVKGPPDYGYTF
TRBV4-2,TRBD1,TRBJ2-7,-,TGTGCCAGCAGCCAGCCCCTGTCTTGGACAGGGGGCCGTACCTACGAGCAGTACTTC,CASSQPLSWTGGRTYEQYF
TRBV21-1,-,TRBJ1-5,few,TGTGCCAGCAGCACCCGACAGGGGTGTCAGCCCCAGCATTTT,CASSTRQGCQPQHF
TRBV27,TRBD1,TRBJ2-1,-,TGTGCCAGCAATTTACGCGGGACAGGACTTTATGAGCAGTTCTTC,CASNLRGTGLYEQFF
TRBV14,TRBD1,TRBJ1-2,few,TGTGCCAGCAGCCAGGCCGGGACAGCTGGGGGTGGCTACACCTTC,CASSQAGTAGGGYTF
TRBV4-2,TRBD1,TRBJ1-1,-,TGTGCCAGCAGCCTTGGGGACAGACAGAACACTGAAGCTTTCTTT,CASSLGDRQNTEAFF
TRBV6-5,-,TRBJ2-5,-,TGTGCCAGCAGTCAACGTAGGTTGGAGACCCAGTACTTC,CASSQRRLETQYF
TRBV30,-,TRBJ2-5,once,TGTGCCTGGAGTAGGGGGGACCCACAAGAGACCCAGTACTTC,CAWSRGDPQETQYF
TRBV6-4,-,TRBJ1-5,-,TGTGCCAGCAGTGACCCACCTTATAGAACAGTCAATCAGCCCCAGCATTTT,CASSDPPYRTVNQPQHF
TRBV7-3,TRBD2,TRBJ2-5,few,TGTGCCAGCAGCTTAAACCCCCTAGCGGGCCAAGAGACCCAGTACTTC,CASSLNPLAGQETQYF
TRBV4-2,TRBD2,TRBJ2-2,-,TGTGCCAGCACCCCGAGGGGGCGGGAGGGACGCACCGGGGAGCTGTTTTTT,CASTPRGREGRTGELFF
TRBV23-1,TRBD2,TRBJ2-1,once,TGCGCCAGCAGATCCTACAAGCGGGAGAAGGGTGAGCAGTTCTTC,CASRSYKREKGEQFF
TRBV25-1,TRBD2,TRBJ2-1,few,TGTGCCAGCAATCCTAGCGGGAGCTCCTACAATGAGCAGTTCTTC,CASNPSGSSYNEQFF
TRBV7-2,-,TRBJ2-7,-,TGTGCCAGCAGCTTAGGGGTAGGGTCCTACGAGCAGTACTTC,CASSLGVGSYEQYF
TRBV25-1,-,TRBJ2-1,once,TGTGCCAGCAGTGATTACGGGAGTGAGTCCTACAATGAGCAGTTCTTC,CASSDYGSESYNEQFF
TRBV5-6,-,TRBJ2-2,-,TGTGCCAGCAGCGCACAGGGATGGGAAGTTCTAGGGGAGCTGTTTTTT,CASSAQGWEVLGELFF
TRBV28,TRBD2,TRBJ2-3,-,TGTGCCAGCAGTTTACTAGCGGGAGGGCAGACAGATACGCAGTATTTT,CASSLLAGGQTDTQYF
TRBV4-1,-,TRBJ1-1,few,TGCGCCAGCAGCCAAGATCGTCGCATCATGGGAGCTTTCTTT,CASSQDRRIMGAFF
TRBV11-2,-,TRBJ1-2,-,TGTGCCAGCAGCTTAGGGCAGGCCTATGGCTACACCTTC,CASSLGQAYGYTF
TRBV18,-,TRBJ1-2,few,TGTGCCAGCTCACCAGAGACAGGATTTGGCTACACCTTC,CASSPETGFGYTF
TRBV6-1,-,TRBJ2-6,-,TGTGCCAGCAGTGAACGAGCGTATGGGGCCAACGTCCTGACTTTC,CASSERAYGANVLTF
TRBV15,-,TRBJ2-2,-,TGTGCCACCAGAGTTGGGGGGACCGGGGAGCTGTTTTTT,CATRVGGTGELFF
TRBV28,-,TRBJ1-5,-,TGTGCCAGCAGTTTTTGGGGAGTAGAAAATCAGCCCCAGCATTTT,CASSFWGVENQPQHF
TRBV7-3,-,TRBJ2-4,-,TGTGCCAGCAGCCCCGGGAGGGGGCAAAACATTCAGTACTTC,CASSPGRGQNIQYF
TRBV5-1,-,TRBJ2-1,once,TGCGCCAGCAGCTTGAGGGGTGGAAATGAGCAGTTCTTC,CASSLRGGNEQFF
TRBV7-8,TRBD1,TRBJ2-3,few,TGTGCCAGCAGCTTTGGGCAGGGGGGCACAGATACGCAGTATTTT,CASSFGQGGTDTQYF
TRBV13,TRBD2,TRBJ2-3,-,TGTGCCAGCAGCTTTGGATCCCCACTGGGCGGGAGGCCAGATACGCAGTATTTT,CASSFGSPLGGRPDTQYF
TRBV15,TRBD1,TRBJ1-3,-,TGTGCCACCAGCAGCCCCGGGACAGTCCGAAACACCATATATTTT,CATSSPGTVRNTIYF
TRBV6-5,-,TRBJ1-1,few,TGTGCCAGCGCCGGGGGGCTCGGGAACACTGAAGCTTTCTTT,CASAGGLGNTEAFF
TRBV28,-,TRBJ1-1,-,TGTGCCAGCAGCCCGGGGACGCTAGCCACACTCTTTACTGAAGCTTTCTTT,CASSPGTLATLFTEAFF
TRBV4-2,-,TRBJ1-5,-,TGTGCCAGCAGCCAAGTAGGGAACAGGGTCAATCAGCCCCAGCATTTT,CASSQVGNRVNQPQHF
TRBV29-1,-,TRBJ2-1,-,TGCAGCGCCCCCAAGGTGTGGAGGGGGGGTAACGAGCAGTTCTTC,CSAPKVWRGGNEQFF
TRBV7-2,-,TRBJ1-3,-,TGTGCCAGCAGCTCGGCCCCGGGCGCCTCTGGAAACACCATATATTTT,CASSSAPGASGNTIYF
TRBV19,-,TRBJ1-5,few,TGTGCCAGTAGTATCGGTGGGGGGGATCAGCCCCAGCATTTT,CASSIGGGDQPQHF
TRBV5-4,-,TRBJ2-3,once,TGTGCCAGCAGCTTGGCAGGAGGCAGCACAGATACGCAGTATTTT,CASSLAGGSTDTQYF
TRBV6-5,-,TRBJ2-2,-,TGTGCCAGCATTTTAGCAGGGGCTGGCACCGGGGAGCTGTTTTTT,CASILAGAGTGELFF
TRBV18,-,TRBJ1-2,-,TGTGCCAGCTCACCACCGGGATCGGCAAGGACCTATGGCTACACCTTC,CASSPPGSARTYGYTF
TRBV7-9,TRBD1,TRBJ2-3,-,TGTGCCAGCAGCTTGGGGACAGGGGGCGCGAAAGATACGCAGTATTTT,CASSLGTGGAKDTQYF
TRBV28,-,TRBJ1-2,-,TGTGCCAGCAGTTTAATTAGCAGAATCTATGGCTACACCTTC,CASSLISRIYGYTF
TRBV7-9,-,TRBJ2-5,-,TGTGCCAGCAGTTATTCAGGGGTGGGGGAGACCCAGTACTTC,CASSYSGVGETQYF
TRBV28,-,TRBJ2-2,-,TGTGCCAGCAGTTTTAGGTTTACCAAAAGGGCCGGGGAGCTGTTTTTT,CASSFRFTKRAGELFF
TRBV2,TRBD1,TRBJ2-3,once,TGTGCCAGCAGTGTGCAGGGGGCCGAGGATACGCAGTATTTT,CASSVQGAEDTQYF
TRBV5-1,-,TRBJ2-3,-,TGCGCCAGCAGCTTTCTAGACAGAAACACAGATACGCAGTATTTT,CASSFLDRNTDTQYF
TRBV5-1,-,TRBJ2-5,-,TGCGCCAGCAGCTCGAAGCAGGGAGGTGAGACCCAGTACTTC,CASSSKQGGETQYF
TRBV4-3,-,TRBJ2-7,-,TGCGCCAGCAGCCGAGAAACTGGGAGGGAGCAGTACTTC,CASSRETGREQYF